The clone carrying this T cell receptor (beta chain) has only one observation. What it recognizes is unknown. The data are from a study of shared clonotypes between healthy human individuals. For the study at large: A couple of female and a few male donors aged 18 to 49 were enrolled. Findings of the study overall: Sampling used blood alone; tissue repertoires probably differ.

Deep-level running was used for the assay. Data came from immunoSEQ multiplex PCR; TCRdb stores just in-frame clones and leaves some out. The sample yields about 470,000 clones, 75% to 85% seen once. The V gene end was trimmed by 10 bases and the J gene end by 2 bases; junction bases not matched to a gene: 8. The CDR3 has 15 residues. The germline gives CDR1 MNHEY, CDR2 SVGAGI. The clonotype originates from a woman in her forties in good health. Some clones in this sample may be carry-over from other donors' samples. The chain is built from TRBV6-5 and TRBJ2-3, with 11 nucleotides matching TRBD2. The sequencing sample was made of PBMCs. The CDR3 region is CANRGTSGVTDTQYF. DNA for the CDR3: TGTGCCAACCGCGGGACTAGCGGTGTCACAGATACGCAGTATTTT.